Listed below are T cell receptor beta chains from one sample, sequenced in a study of cytomegalovirus exposure and HLA in healthy donors. Libraries were prepared by immunoSEQ multiplex PCR; TCRdb keeps only in-frame clonotypes and omits some of them. The sample shows about 150,000 clones, about 94% of them seen only once. The sample comprised PBMCs. The origin of the receptors is a man aged 18 to 30 in good health and CMV-seropositive. CDR3s include the opening cysteine and the closing phenylalanine or tryptophan. The D gene is left open where the match is weak. The size field is filled for only some rows; it gives once, few, many or a size class.

j_call d_call v_call clone_size cdr3_aa cdr3_nt
TRBJ2-3 TRBD2 TRBV29-1 NA CSVATGLAGYTQYF TGCAGCGTTGCCACCGGACTAGCGGGATATACGCAGTATTTT
TRBJ1-1 NA TRBV28 NA CASSSRRLNTEAFF TGTGCCAGCAGCTCACGGAGACTGAACACTGAAGCTTTCTTT
TRBJ2-1 TRBD1 TRBV6-5 NA CASSYSPGTGANEQFF TGTGCCAGCAGTTACTCCCCCGGGACAGGGGCAAATGAGCAGTTCTTC
TRBJ2-1 TRBD1 TRBV6-1 NA CASSEGDRDKQFF TGTGCCAGCAGTGAAGGGGACAGGGATAAGCAGTTCTTC
TRBJ1-2 TRBD1 TRBV6-1 once CASGWTGGYGYTF TGTGCCAGCGGTTGGACAGGGGGCTATGGCTACACCTTC
TRBJ2-2 NA TRBV29-1 NA CSVRLGAGELFF TGCAGCGTCCGACTAGGAGCCGGGGAGCTGTTTTTT
TRBJ1-2 TRBD1 TRBV7-6 once CASSLASGQGADNYGYTF TGTGCCAGCAGCTTAGCGTCGGGACAGGGGGCGGATAACTATGGCTACACCTTC
TRBJ2-7 TRBD2 TRBV27 NA CASSLAGVGYEQYF TGTGCCAGCTCTCTAGCGGGAGTTGGCTACGAGCAGTACTTC
TRBJ2-7 TRBD1 TRBV5-4 NA CASTGSGQVVAEQYF TGTGCCAGCACTGGGAGTGGACAGGTGGTTGCCGAGCAGTACTTC
TRBJ2-1 TRBD2 TRBV2 NA CASSVRRTSGSSAPYEQFF TGTGCCAGCAGTGTTCGTCGGACTAGCGGGAGTAGCGCTCCATATGAGCAGTTCTTC
TRBJ1-5 TRBD1 TRBV19 NA CASSRTGRQPQHF TGTGCCAGTAGTCGGACAGGTCGTCAGCCCCAGCATTTT
TRBJ2-5 TRBD2 TRBV30 NA CAWSSREGQETQYF TGTGCCTGGAGTTCACGGGAGGGCCAAGAGACCCAGTACTTC
TRBJ2-5 TRBD2 TRBV11-2 NA CASSSPPGLARGTQYF TGTGCCAGCAGCTCCCCTCCTGGACTAGCCAGGGGGACCCAGTACTTC
TRBJ2-2 TRBD1 TRBV27 NA CASSSRGLTGELFF TGTGCCAGCAGTTCGAGGGGGCTCACCGGGGAGCTGTTTTTT
TRBJ2-5 NA TRBV7-2 NA CASSWYEKETQYF TGTGCCAGCAGCTGGTATGAGAAAGAGACCCAGTACTTC
TRBJ2-7 TRBD1 TRBV19 NA CASSVGQGYEQYF TGTGCCAGTAGTGTGGGACAGGGCTACGAGCAGTACTTC
TRBJ2-3 TRBD2 TRBV2 NA CASRTAGGPDTQYF TGTGCCAGCAGAACAGCGGGAGGTCCAGATACGCAGTATTTT
TRBJ1-2 TRBD1 TRBV6-6 NA CASSLGTAYGYTF TGTGCCAGCAGTCTTGGGACAGCCTATGGCTACACCTTC
TRBJ1-1 TRBD1 TRBV6-1 NA CASSTGEETEAFF TGTGCCAGCAGTACAGGGGAAGAGACTGAAGCTTTCTTT
TRBJ2-7 NA TRBV27 NA CASEPGSYEQYF TGTGCCAGCGAACCAGGGTCCTACGAGCAGTACTTC
TRBJ2-5 TRBD1 TRBV6-1 few CASSVGQGSWETQYF TGTGCCAGCAGTGTAGGACAGGGTTCCTGGGAGACCCAGTACTTC
TRBJ2-2 TRBD2 TRBV18 NA CASSPPGGRNTGELFF TGTGCCAGCTCACCACCGGGCGGGAGGAACACCGGGGAGCTGTTTTTT
TRBJ2-1 TRBD2 TRBV7-9 few CASSLSLAGSYNEQFF TGTGCCAGCAGCTTATCACTAGCGGGCTCCTACAATGAGCAGTTCTTC
TRBJ2-7 NA TRBV28 NA CASSFSGRGSYEQYF TGTGCCAGCAGTTTTTCCGGGAGAGGCTCCTACGAGCAGTACTTC
TRBJ2-2 TRBD2 TRBV30 NA CAGSGDSIRLAGTGELFF TGTGCCGGATCCGGAGACTCAATACGACTAGCGGGAACCGGGGAGCTGTTTTTT
TRBJ2-2 NA TRBV6-6 once CASSGGPGELFF TGTGCCAGCAGCGGTGGGCCCGGGGAGCTGTTTTTT
TRBJ1-4 NA TRBV5-1 NA CASSGRGATNEKLFF TGCGCCAGCAGCGGCAGGGGCGCAACTAATGAAAAACTGTTTTTT
TRBJ1-2 TRBD1 TRBV5-6 NA CASSRGTGAGYTF TGTGCCAGCAGCCGCGGGACAGGGGCTGGCTACACCTTC
TRBJ1-3 NA TRBV30 NA CAWSSRDTIYF TGTGCCTGGAGTTCCCGGGACACCATATATTTT
TRBJ2-7 NA TRBV4-2 NA CASSQESTVFYEQYF TGTGCCAGCAGCCAAGAGTCTACAGTGTTCTACGAGCAGTACTTC
TRBJ2-7 TRBD1 TRBV5-6 NA CASSPGTAYEQYF TGTGCCAGCAGCCCGGGGACAGCCTACGAGCAGTACTTC
TRBJ1-4 NA TRBV9 NA CASSVGSPGLNEKLFF TGTGCCAGCAGCGTAGGATCGCCAGGACTTAATGAAAAACTGTTTTTT
TRBJ2-7 TRBD1 TRBV2 NA CASILGQGRYEQYF TGTGCCAGCATTCTAGGACAGGGTCGGTACGAGCAGTACTTC
TRBJ2-4 TRBD1 TRBV15 NA CATEQGQRNIQYF TGTGCCACCGAACAGGGGCAAAGAAACATTCAGTACTTC
TRBJ1-2 TRBD1 TRBV5-1 NA CASSLGTGGASRLLNPYGYTF TGCGCCAGCAGCTTGGGGACAGGGGGCGCGTCTCGACTATTAAACCCCTATGGCTACACCTTC